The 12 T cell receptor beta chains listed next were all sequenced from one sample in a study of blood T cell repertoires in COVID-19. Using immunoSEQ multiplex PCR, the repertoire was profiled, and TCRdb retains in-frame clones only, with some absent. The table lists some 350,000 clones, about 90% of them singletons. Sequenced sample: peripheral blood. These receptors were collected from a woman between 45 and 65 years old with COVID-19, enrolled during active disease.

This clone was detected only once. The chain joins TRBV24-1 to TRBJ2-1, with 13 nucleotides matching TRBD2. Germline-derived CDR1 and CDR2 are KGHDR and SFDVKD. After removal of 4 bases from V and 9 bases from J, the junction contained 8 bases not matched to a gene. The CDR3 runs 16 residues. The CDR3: CATSDRRTSGSVEQFF. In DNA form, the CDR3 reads TGTGCCACCAGTGACCGGAGGACTAGCGGGAGCGTTGAGCAGTTCTTC.

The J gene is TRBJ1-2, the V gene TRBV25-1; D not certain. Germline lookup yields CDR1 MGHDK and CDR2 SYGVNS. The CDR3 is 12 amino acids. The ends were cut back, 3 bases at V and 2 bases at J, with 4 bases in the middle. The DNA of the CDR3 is TGTGCCAGCAGTGACCAGAACTATGGCTACACCTTC. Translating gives CASSDQNYGYTF.

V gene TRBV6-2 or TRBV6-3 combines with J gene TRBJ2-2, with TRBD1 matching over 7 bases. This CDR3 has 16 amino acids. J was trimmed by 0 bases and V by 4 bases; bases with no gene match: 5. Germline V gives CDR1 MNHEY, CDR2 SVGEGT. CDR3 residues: CASSLIGQANTGELFF. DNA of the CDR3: TGTGCCAGCAGTTTAATTGGACAGGCGAACACCGGGGAGCTGTTTTTT.

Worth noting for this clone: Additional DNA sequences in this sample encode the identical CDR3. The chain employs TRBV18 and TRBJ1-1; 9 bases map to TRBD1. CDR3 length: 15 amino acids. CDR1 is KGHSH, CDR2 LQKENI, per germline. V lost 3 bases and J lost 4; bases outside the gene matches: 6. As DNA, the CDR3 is TGTGCCAGCTCACCGCTGGGACAGGGCGGCACTGAAGCTTTCTTT. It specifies CASSPLGQGGTEAFF.

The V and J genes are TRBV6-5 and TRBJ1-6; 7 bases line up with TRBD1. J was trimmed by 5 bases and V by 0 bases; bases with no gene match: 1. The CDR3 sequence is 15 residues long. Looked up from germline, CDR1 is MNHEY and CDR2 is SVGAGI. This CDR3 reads CASSYSGTDNSPLHF. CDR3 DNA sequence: TGTGCCAGCAGTTACTCTGGGACAGATAATTCACCCCTCCACTTT.

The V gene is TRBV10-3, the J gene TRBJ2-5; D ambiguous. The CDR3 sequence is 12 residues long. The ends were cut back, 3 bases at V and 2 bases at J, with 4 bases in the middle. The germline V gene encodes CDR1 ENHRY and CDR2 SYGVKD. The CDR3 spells CAISDKQETQYF. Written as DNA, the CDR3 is TGTGCCATCAGTGATAAACAAGAGACCCAGTACTTC.

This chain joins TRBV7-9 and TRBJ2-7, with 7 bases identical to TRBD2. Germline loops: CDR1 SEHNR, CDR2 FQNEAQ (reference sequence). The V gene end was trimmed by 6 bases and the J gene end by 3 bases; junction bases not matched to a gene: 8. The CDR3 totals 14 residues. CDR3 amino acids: CASSSGGSIYEQYF. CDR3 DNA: TGTGCCAGCAGTTCGGGAGGTAGCATCTACGAGCAGTACTTC.

DNA of the CDR3: TGCGCCAGCAGCCAAGACGTGTACTCTGGGGCCAACGTCCTGACTTTC. It yields the protein CASSQDVYSGANVLTF. J is TRBJ2-6 and V is TRBV4-3; no clear D gene. CDR3 length equals 16 residues. V was shortened by 0 bases and J by 0 bases, with 6 bases between the two germline ends. In germline, CDR1 is LGHNA, CDR2 YSLEER.

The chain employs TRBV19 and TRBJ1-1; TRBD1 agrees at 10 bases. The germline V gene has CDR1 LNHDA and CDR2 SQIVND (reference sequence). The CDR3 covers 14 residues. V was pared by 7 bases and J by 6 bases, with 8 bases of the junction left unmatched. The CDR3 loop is CASNPGTGVPEAFF. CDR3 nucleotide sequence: TGTGCCAGTAACCCCGGGACAGGGGTTCCTGAAGCTTTCTTT.

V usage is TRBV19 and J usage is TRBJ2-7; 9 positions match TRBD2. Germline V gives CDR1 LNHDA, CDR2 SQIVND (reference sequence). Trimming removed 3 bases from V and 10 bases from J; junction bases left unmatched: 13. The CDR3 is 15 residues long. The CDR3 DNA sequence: TGTGCCAGTAGTATGGGCGATGGCGGGAGGGTGGACCAGTACTTC. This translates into CASSMGDGGRVDQYF.

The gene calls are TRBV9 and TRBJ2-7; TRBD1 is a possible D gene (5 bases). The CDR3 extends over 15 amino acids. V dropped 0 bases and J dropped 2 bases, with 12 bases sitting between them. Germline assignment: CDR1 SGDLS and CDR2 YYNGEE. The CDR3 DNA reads TGTGCCAGCAGCGTAGAGGGGTTCAACGCCTACGAGCAGTACTTC. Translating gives CASSVEGFNAYEQYF. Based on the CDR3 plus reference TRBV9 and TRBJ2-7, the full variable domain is DSGVTQTPKHLITATGQRVTLRCSPRSGDLSVYWYQQSLDQGLQFLIQYYNGEERAKGNILERFSAQQFPDLHSELNLSSLELGDSALYFCASSVEGFNAYEQYFGPGTRLTVT.

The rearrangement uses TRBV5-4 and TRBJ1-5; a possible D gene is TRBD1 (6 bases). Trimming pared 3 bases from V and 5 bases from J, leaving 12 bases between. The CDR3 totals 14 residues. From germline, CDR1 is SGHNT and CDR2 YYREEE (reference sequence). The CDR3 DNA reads TGTGCCAGCAGCTCAGGGGTCGATGATCAGCCCCAGCATTTT. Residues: CASSSGVDDQPQHF.